Given below is one TCR beta chain in context. The repertoire was sequenced with immunoSEQ multiplex PCR; TCRdb's copy has only in-frame clones and lacks some. The sample contains over 150,000 clones, 85% to 95% of which appear only once. This specimen belongs to a study of T cell responses to AZD1222 COVID-19 vaccine. The V and J ends lost 5 bases and 2 bases respectively, with 9 bases between them. The length of the CDR3 is 13 residues. From germline, CDR1 is SGHTA and CDR2 FQGTGA. This clonotype was obtained from an adult who received the MenACWY meningococcal vaccine as a control. This sample comprised peripheral blood, obtained 28 days after the second dose of the MenACWY control vaccine. The chain joins TRBV7-3 to TRBJ1-2, with D unresolved. This chain's CDR3 is CASSQDGNYGYTF. DNA for the CDR3: TGTGCCAGCAGCCAAGACGGCAACTATGGCTACACCTTC.